A selection of T cell receptor beta chains follows, all from one sample in a study of regulatory T cells in long-lasting Graves disease. In TCRdb, the multiplex PCR reads were re-called with MiXCR into one record per CDR3 protein. The sample has around 400,000 distinct CDR3 sequences, around a sixth seen once. Sequencing was performed on peripheral blood mononuclear cells (PBMCs), taken at new diagnosis, from a patient treated with antithyroid drugs. These receptors were obtained from a female donor with Graves disease. CDR3s include the opening cysteine and the closing phenylalanine or tryptophan. The D gene is left open where the match is weak. Where a row states a size, it is once, few, many or the class of an expanded clone; other rows omit it.

>many|TRBV10-3|.|13|TRBJ2-1
CAISGLQGGSPFF
TGTGCCATCAGTGGCCTGCAGGGTGGCTCTCCGTTCTTC
>many|TRBV13|.|15|TRBJ2-3
CASSGTFQETDTQYF
TGTGCCAGCAGCGGGACTTTCCAGGAGACAGATACGCAGTATTTT
>few|TRBV6-1|.|15|TRBJ1-4
CASNNPGHPNEKLFF
TGTGCCAGCAACAATCCGGGACACCCAAATGAAAAACTGTTTTTT
>many|TRBV6-2/TRBV6-3|TRBD1|14|TRBJ1-1
CASRTGRWATEAFF
TGTGCCAGCAGGACAGGGCGGTGGGCTACTGAAGCTTTCTTT
>many|TRBV3-1|TRBD1|16|TRBJ1-5
CASSPSGGGGNQPQHF
TGTGCCAGCAGCCCCTCAGGAGGGGGCGGTAATCAGCCCCAGCATTTT
>many|TRBV4-3|.|13|TRBJ2-3
CASSPLARDTQYF
TGTGCCAGCTCACCTCTGGCCCGAGATACGCAGTATTTT
>.|TRBV12-3/TRBV12-4|TRBD1|14|TRBJ1-2
CASSKTGAAMRYTF
TGTGCCAGCAGTAAGACAGGGGCGGCTATGAGGTACACCTTC
>many|TRBV28|.|12|TRBJ2-7
CASGGAGYEQYF
TGTGCCAGCGGTGGGGCGGGGTACGAGCAGTACTTC
>many|TRBV7-9|TRBD1|17|TRBJ2-1
CASSLVYRDRGMNEQFF
TGTGCCAGCAGCTTAGTCTACCGGGACAGGGGTATGAATGAGCAGTTCTTC
>many|TRBV27|TRBD1|15|TRBJ1-1
CASSLTGPRNTEAFF
TGTGCCAGCAGTTTGACAGGGCCGAGGAACACTGAAGCTTTCTTT
>many|TRBV11-2|TRBD2|16|TRBJ2-1
CASSWAEAGGVNEQFF
TGTGCCAGCAGCTGGGCGGAGGCGGGAGGAGTAAATGAGCAGTTCTTC
>many|TRBV12-3/TRBV12-4|.|13|TRBJ1-4
CASQGPPYEKLFF
TGTGCCAGTCAGGGGCCCCCCTATGAAAAACTGTTTTTT
>many|TRBV5-1|TRBD1|16|TRBJ1-3
CASSVTGASSGNTIYF
TGCGCCAGCAGCGTGACAGGGGCGTCCTCTGGAAACACCATATATTTT
>many|TRBV5-1|TRBD1|14|TRBJ1-1
CASSLAGGSTEAFF
TGCGCCAGCAGCTTGGCAGGGGGCTCCACTGAAGCTTTCTTT
>many|TRBV29-1|TRBD1|14|TRBJ2-3
CSAIPGQGVDTQYF
TGCAGCGCCATACCGGGACAGGGTGTAGATACGCAGTATTTT
>many|TRBV12-3/TRBV12-4|.|12|TRBJ1-1
CASSLFGSEAFF
TGTGCCAGCAGTTTGTTTGGGTCTGAAGCTTTCTTT
>.|TRBV25-1|.|12|TRBJ2-7
CASSPNLGEQYF
TGTGCCAGCAGTCCGAATTTGGGGGAGCAGTACTTC
>.|TRBV11-2|TRBD2|15|TRBJ2-7
CASSSSGTGTTEQYF
TGTGCCAGCAGCTCGTCAGGGACGGGGACTACCGAGCAGTACTTC
>many|TRBV29-1|.|13|TRBJ1-4
CSVGTGGGEKLFF
TGCAGCGTTGGGACCGGGGGAGGGGAAAAACTGTTTTTT
>.|TRBV28|TRBD2|15|TRBJ2-1
CASSLSGPTYNEQFF
TGTGCCAGCAGTCTTAGCGGGCCGACCTACAATGAGCAGTTCTTC
>many|TRBV27|TRBD2|16|TRBJ2-3
CASSPFTSGSTDTQYF
TGTGCCAGCAGTCCCTTCACTAGCGGGAGCACAGATACGCAGTATTTT
>few|TRBV12-3/TRBV12-4|TRBD2|15|TRBJ2-2
CASVLSGLAAGELFF
TGTGCCAGCGTTTTGTCCGGACTAGCGGCCGGGGAGCTGTTTTTT
>few|TRBV12-3/TRBV12-4|.|14|TRBJ1-5
CASSFGQQNQPQHF
TGTGCCAGCAGTTTCGGACAGCAAAATCAGCCCCAGCATTTT
>few|TRBV27|TRBD1|17|TRBJ2-1
CASSLWGQGVSYNEQFF
TGTGCCAGCAGTTTATGGGGACAGGGGGTCTCCTACAATGAGCAGTTCTTC
>many|TRBV12-3/TRBV12-4|.|15|TRBJ2-2
CASRVRGGATGELFF
TGTGCCAGCAGGGTGAGAGGTGGGGCGACCGGGGAGCTGTTTTTT